A selection of T cell receptor beta chains follows, all from one sample in a study of early T cells in non-severe SARS-CoV-2 infection. TCRdb analysed the 5' RACE reads with MiXCR anew, one entry per CDR3 protein. The sample shows 55,000 to 70,000 distinct CDR3 sequences, about a tenth of them seen only once. Source material: whole blood. These receptors were taken from an adult who was a healthcare worker with PCR-confirmed SARS-CoV-2 infection or an uninfected control (not recorded which). Both conserved end residues are part of each CDR3. A D gene is named only where the DNA matches it firmly. The size field is filled for only some rows; it gives once, few, many or a size class.

size,V,D,J,DNA,CDR3
many,TRBV6-2/TRBV6-3,NA,TRBJ2-6,TGTGCCAGCAGTTACAGCTCTGGGGCCAACGTCCTGACTTTC,CASSYSSGANVLTF
few,TRBV7-9,NA,TRBJ2-2,TGTGCCAGCAGCCCACCCCCCGGGGAGCTGTTTTTT,CASSPPPGELFF
NA,TRBV28,NA,TRBJ1-1,TGTGCCAGCAGTTTCAGGTTATACACTGAAGCTTTCTTT,CASSFRLYTEAFF
few,TRBV6-2/TRBV6-3,NA,TRBJ2-2,TGTGCCAGCAGTTTGGGACCGACCGGGGAGCTGTTTTTT,CASSLGPTGELFF
NA,TRBV6-2/TRBV6-3,NA,TRBJ2-5,TGTGCCAGCAGTGGTGGGACTTTAGGCGAGACCCAGTACTTC,CASSGGTLGETQYF
NA,TRBV5-1,TRBD2,TRBJ2-1,TGCGCCAGCAGCTGGGGGACTAGCGGGAGCAATGAGCAGTTCTTC,CASSWGTSGSNEQFF
NA,TRBV29-1,NA,TRBJ2-5,TGCAGCGTTCTTAAGGGGATGGAGACCCAGTACTTC,CSVLKGMETQYF
many,TRBV11-2,NA,TRBJ2-1,TGTGCCAGCAGCTTAGATCCGGGAACCAATGAGCAGTTCTTC,CASSLDPGTNEQFF
NA,TRBV19,NA,TRBJ1-5,TGTGCCAGTACCCCACTAGGTGGACAGCGTAATCAGCCCCAGCATTTT,CASTPLGGQRNQPQHF
NA,TRBV4-3,NA,TRBJ2-7,TGCGCCAGCAGCCAAGACAGGTTCGGGTACGAGCAGTACTTC,CASSQDRFGYEQYF
NA,TRBV29-1,NA,TRBJ2-5,TGCAGCGCCCGCTTGGGGCAAGAGACCCAGTACTTC,CSARLGQETQYF
many,TRBV6-2/TRBV6-3,NA,TRBJ2-5,TGTGCCAGCAGTTACCTGGACAGTCCTTCCGAGACCCAGTACTTC,CASSYLDSPSETQYF
many,TRBV24-1,NA,TRBJ2-1,TGTGCCACCAGTGATTTGCAAGGGCATGATGAGCAGTTCTTC,CATSDLQGHDEQFF
many,TRBV19,NA,TRBJ1-5,TGTGCCAGTAGTATAACAGGAGTTGGTGCCCAGCCCCAGCATTTT,CASSITGVGAQPQHF
few,TRBV10-3,NA,TRBJ2-2,TGTGCCATCAGTCCGGGACTGACCACCGGGGAGCTGTTTTTT,CAISPGLTTGELFF
few,TRBV7-9,NA,TRBJ2-1,TGTGCCAGCAGCTTAGTCAGATCATACAATGAGCAGTTCTTC,CASSLVRSYNEQFF
NA,TRBV11-3,TRBD1,TRBJ2-1,TGTGCCAGCAGCCTAGGGCAGGGGGCGAAGCAGTTCTTC,CASSLGQGAKQFF
once,TRBV11-2,NA,TRBJ2-1,TGTGCCAGCAGCTTAGCCCCTAGCTCCTACAATGAGCAGTTCTTC,CASSLAPSSYNEQFF
many,TRBV2,NA,TRBJ2-5,TGTGCCAGCAGTGGGGTAGAGACCCAGTACTTC,CASSGVETQYF
many,TRBV15,NA,TRBJ2-6,TGTGCCACCAGGGGACACCTTACCAACTCTGGGGCCAACGTCCTGACTTTC,CATRGHLTNSGANVLTF
many,TRBV27,TRBD1,TRBJ2-1,TGTGCCAGCAGTTTGACAGGGGGCAATGAGCAGTTCTTC,CASSLTGGNEQFF
few,TRBV12-3/TRBV12-4,TRBD2,TRBJ2-3,TGTGCCAGCAGTTCCAGCGGGACGGTGGGAGATACGCAGTATTTT,CASSSSGTVGDTQYF
NA,TRBV28,TRBD1,TRBJ2-7,TGTGCCAGCAGCCCTGGGACAGTCCAAGCCGAGCAGTACTTC,CASSPGTVQAEQYF
NA,TRBV2,NA,TRBJ1-2,TGTGCCAGCACCAGCGCGGGACGGAAATATGGCTACACCTTC,CASTSAGRKYGYTF
few,TRBV7-2,NA,TRBJ1-3,TGTGCCAGCAGCTTAGGGGGGTTTCCTGGAAACACCATATATTTT,CASSLGGFPGNTIYF
many,TRBV2,NA,TRBJ2-2,TGTGCCAGCAGTGAATTGGGCGGGGAGCTGTTTTTT,CASSELGGELFF
few,TRBV7-9,NA,TRBJ1-1,TGTGCCAGCAGCTTAGTGCAACCGAACACTGAAGCTTTCTTT,CASSLVQPNTEAFF
NA,TRBV20-1,NA,TRBJ2-6,TGCAGTGCTAGTGTATTGGGCGTCTCTGGGGCCAACGTCCTGACTTTC,CSASVLGVSGANVLTF
many,TRBV14,NA,TRBJ1-2,TGTGCCAGCAGCCATAGGGGATATGGCTACACCTTC,CASSHRGYGYTF
NA,TRBV14,NA,TRBJ1-6,TGTGCCAGCAGCTTTCGGACAGCCTCCTATAATTCACCCCTCCACTTT,CASSFRTASYNSPLHF
NA,TRBV24-1,TRBD2,TRBJ2-1,TGTGCCACCAGTGATTTGAACTTCGGGACTAGCGGGAACAATGAGCAGTTCTTC,CATSDLNFGTSGNNEQFF